The present T cell receptor beta chain was sequenced within a study of blood T cells in healthy people across ages. J was trimmed by 5 bases and V by 3 bases; bases with no gene match: 5. The CDR3 has 14 amino acids. Together with a sample-barcoded 5' primer, a J-beta primer mix was included in a second PCR lasting roughly 7 to 11 cycles. A tag from a template-switch adaptor with 12 random nucleotides marked each cDNA molecule. Each CDR3 protein is one row after TCRdb ran MiXCR on the 5' RACE reads. This repertoire shows roughly 800,000 distinct CDR3 sequences, 58% found once; its top ten account for approximately 23%.

The sequence came from a man aged 25-45 years in good health. Sequenced: blood. The chain has TRBV12-3 or TRBV12-4 and TRBJ2-3, with 7 bases aligning to TRBD2. CDR3 DNA: TGTGCCAGCAGTTTCGCGGGGGAGCAAGATACGCAGTATTTT. Amino acid sequence: CASSFAGEQDTQYF.